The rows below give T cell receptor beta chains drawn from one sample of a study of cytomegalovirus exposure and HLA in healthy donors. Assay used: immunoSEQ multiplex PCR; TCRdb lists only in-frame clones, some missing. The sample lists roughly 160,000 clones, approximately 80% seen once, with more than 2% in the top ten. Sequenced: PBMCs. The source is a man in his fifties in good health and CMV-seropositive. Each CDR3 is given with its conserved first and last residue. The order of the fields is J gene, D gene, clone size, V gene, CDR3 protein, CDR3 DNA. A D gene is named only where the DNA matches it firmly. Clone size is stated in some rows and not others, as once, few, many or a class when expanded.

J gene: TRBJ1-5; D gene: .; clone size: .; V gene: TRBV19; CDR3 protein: CASSPGINQPQHF; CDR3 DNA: TGTGCCAGTAGCCCGGGAATCAATCAGCCCCAGCATTTT
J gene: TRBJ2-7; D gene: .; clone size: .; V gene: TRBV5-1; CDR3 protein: CASSLELSYEQYF; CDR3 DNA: TGCGCCAGCAGCCTTGAGTTGAGTTACGAGCAGTACTTC
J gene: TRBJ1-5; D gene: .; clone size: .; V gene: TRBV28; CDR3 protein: CASTRTPGGNQPQHF; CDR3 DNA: TGTGCCAGCACACGAACCCCCGGTGGCAATCAGCCCCAGCATTTT
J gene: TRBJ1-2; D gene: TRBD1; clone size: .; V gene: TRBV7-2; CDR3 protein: CASSVDRAYGYTF; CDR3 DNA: TGTGCCAGCAGCGTGGACAGGGCCTATGGCTACACCTTC
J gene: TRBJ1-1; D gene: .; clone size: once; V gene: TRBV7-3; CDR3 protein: CASSQRQNTEAFF; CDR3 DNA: TGTGCCAGCAGCCAGAGACAGAACACTGAAGCTTTCTTT
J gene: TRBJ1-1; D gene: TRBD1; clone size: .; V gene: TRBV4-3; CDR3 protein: CASSQRTGGTEAFF; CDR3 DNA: TGCGCCAGCAGCCAAAGGACAGGGGGCACTGAAGCTTTCTTT
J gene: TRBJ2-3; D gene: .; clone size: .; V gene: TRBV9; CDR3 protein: CASSVRQAPTDTQYF; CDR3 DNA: TGTGCCAGCAGCGTACGACAGGCGCCAACAGATACGCAGTATTTT
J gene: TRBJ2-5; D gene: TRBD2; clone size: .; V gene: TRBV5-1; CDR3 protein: CASSLSGAYQETQYF; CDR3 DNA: TGCGCCAGCAGCCTCAGCGGGGCCTACCAAGAGACCCAGTACTTC
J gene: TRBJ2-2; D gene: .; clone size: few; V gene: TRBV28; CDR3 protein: CASSLSPTAFGNTGELFF; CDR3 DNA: TGTGCCAGCAGTTTATCCCCGACTGCGTTCGGAAACACCGGGGAGCTGTTTTTT
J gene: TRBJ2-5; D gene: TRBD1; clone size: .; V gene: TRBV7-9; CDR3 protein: CASSSDREIGKTQYF; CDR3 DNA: TGTGCCAGCAGCTCCGACAGGGAGATAGGAAAGACCCAGTACTTC
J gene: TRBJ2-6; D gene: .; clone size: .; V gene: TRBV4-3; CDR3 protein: CASSHLSSGANVLTF; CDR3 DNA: TGCGCCAGCAGCCACCTGAGCTCTGGGGCCAACGTCCTGACTTTC
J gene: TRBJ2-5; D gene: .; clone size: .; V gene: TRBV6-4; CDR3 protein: CASSAQGGSETQYF; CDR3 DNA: TGTGCCAGCAGTGCACAGGGGGGGTCAGAGACCCAGTACTTC
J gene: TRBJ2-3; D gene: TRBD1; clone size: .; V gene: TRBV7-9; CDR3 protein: CASSLAGTGGTDTQYF; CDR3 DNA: TGTGCCAGCAGCTTAGCCGGGACAGGGGGCACAGATACGCAGTATTTT
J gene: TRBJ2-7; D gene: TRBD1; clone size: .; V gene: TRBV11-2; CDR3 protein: CASSSIGTGYEQYF; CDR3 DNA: TGTGCCAGCAGCTCAATCGGGACAGGCTACGAGCAGTACTTC
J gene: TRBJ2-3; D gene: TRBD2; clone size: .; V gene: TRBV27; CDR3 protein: CASSISGTSTDTQYF; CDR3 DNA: TGTGCCAGCAGTATTAGCGGGACGAGCACAGATACGCAGTATTTT
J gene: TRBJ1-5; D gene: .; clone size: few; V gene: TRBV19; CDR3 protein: CASSIVNRDSNQPQHF; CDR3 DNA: TGTGCCAGTAGTATAGTCAACAGGGATAGCAATCAGCCCCAGCATTTT
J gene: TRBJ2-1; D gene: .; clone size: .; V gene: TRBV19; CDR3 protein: CASSMYGAFRNKMNEQFF; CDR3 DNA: TGTGCCAGTAGTATGTATGGGGCCTTCCGAAACAAAATGAATGAGCAGTTCTTC
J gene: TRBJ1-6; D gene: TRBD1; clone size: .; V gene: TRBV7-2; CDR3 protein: CASSLDRGYNSPLHF; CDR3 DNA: TGTGCCAGCAGCTTAGACAGGGGGTATAATTCACCCCTCCACTTT
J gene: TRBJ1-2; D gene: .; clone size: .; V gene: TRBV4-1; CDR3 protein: CASSQGGTVYGYTF; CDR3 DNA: TGCGCCAGCAGCCAGGGCGGGACGGTCTATGGCTACACCTTC
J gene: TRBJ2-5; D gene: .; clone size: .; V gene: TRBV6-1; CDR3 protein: CASSDRVRSETQYF; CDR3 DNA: TGTGCCAGCAGTGACAGGGTTCGCTCAGAGACCCAGTACTTC
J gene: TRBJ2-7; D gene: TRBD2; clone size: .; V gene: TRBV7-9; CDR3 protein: CASSTKRGLSYEQYF; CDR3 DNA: TGTGCCAGCAGTACCAAGCGGGGCCTCTCCTACGAGCAGTACTTC
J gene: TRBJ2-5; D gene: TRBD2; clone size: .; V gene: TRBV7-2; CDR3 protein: CASRSRLAGGRETQYF; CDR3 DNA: TGTGCCAGCAGATCCAGACTAGCGGGGGGGCGGGAGACCCAGTACTTC
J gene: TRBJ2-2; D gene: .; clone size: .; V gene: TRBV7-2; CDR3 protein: CASSLFGGGDTGELFF; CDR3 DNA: TGTGCCAGCAGCTTATTCGGCGGGGGCGACACCGGGGAGCTGTTTTTT
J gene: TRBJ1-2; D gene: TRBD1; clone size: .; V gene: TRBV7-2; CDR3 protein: CASSPGGGNYGYTF; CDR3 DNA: TGTGCCAGCAGCCCAGGGGGCGGTAACTATGGCTACACCTTC